These 2 T cell receptor beta chains originate from one sample sequenced in a study of T-cell reconstitution after alpha-beta-depleted transplantation in children. For TCRbeta, the library was prepared with unique molecular identifiers. A single record per CDR3 protein comes from TCRdb applying MiXCR to the PCR reads. This table has around 340,000 distinct CDR3 sequences, roughly 14% appearing once. This material consisted of PBMCs, taken from the stem cell graft. These receptor sequences come from a human donor who donated a stem cell graft to a child with Fanconi anemia.

This clonotype was counted a few times. The chain joins TRBV12-3 or TRBV12-4 to TRBJ2-6, with no clear D. The V and J ends lost 6 bases and 2 bases respectively, with 11 bases between them. This CDR3 contains 15 residues. Here the CDR3 reads CASRTTRPGANVLTF. CDR3 nucleotides: TGTGCCAGCAGAACGACCCGCCCTGGGGCCAACGTCCTGACTTTC.

V usage is TRBV20-1 and J usage is TRBJ2-3, with a weak D call TRBD2 (7 bases). The V and J ends lost 0 bases and 5 bases respectively, with 21 bases between them. There are 17 residues in the CDR3. Germline lookup yields CDR1 DFQATT and CDR2 SNEGSKA (reference sequence). The CDR3 region is CSARELGGGTFLDTQYF. In DNA, the CDR3 is TGCAGTGCTAGAGAGCTAGGGGGGGGGACCTTTTTAGATACGCAGTATTTT.